Following are 21 T cell receptor beta chains from one sample sequenced in a study of blood T cell repertoires in COVID-19. The assay was immunoSEQ multiplex PCR, and TCRdb's table has in-frame clones only and misses some. The repertoire includes 87,000 or so clones, around 87% of them detected once, and 7% to 8% sits in the top ten. The sequencing sample was made of peripheral blood. These receptors were obtained from a human donor with acute or convalescent COVID-19. The donor label of this sample is uncertain.

A note on this clone: Other DNA sequences of this sample code for an identical CDR3. V is TRBV2 and J is TRBJ1-3, with 7 bases aligning to TRBD1. CDR1 is SNHLY and CDR2 is FYNNEI in the germline V gene. CDR3 size: 13 residues. With V trimmed by 5 bases and J by 4 bases, 2 bases remained unmatched. Here the CDR3 reads CASSRDSGNTIYF. The CDR3 coding sequence is TGTGCCAGCAGTCGGGACAGCGGAAACACCATATATTTT.

The rearrangement links TRBV2 to TRBJ1-4; D gene uncertain. Germline V gene lookup returns CDR1 SNHLY and CDR2 FYNNEI. This CDR3 region has 12 residues. Trimming removed 10 bases from V and 4 bases from J, with 10 bases in between. The CDR3 loop reads CATSGLNEKLFF. The CDR3 DNA reads TGTGCCACATCAGGACTTAATGAAAAACTGTTTTTT.

The chain combines TRBV5-6 with TRBJ1-3; D gene unclear. Germline V lookup: CDR1 SGHDT, CDR2 YYEEEE. The V end lost 0 bases, the J end lost 0 bases, and 10 bases lay between the germline ends. The CDR3 is 16 amino acids. The CDR3 bases are TGTGCCAGCAGCTTGGACCGGAGACTCTCTGGAAACACCATATATTTT. This translates into CASSLDRRLSGNTIYF.

The chain joins TRBV21-1 to TRBJ2-3; TRBD2 reflects the table's D call only, with no check against the DNA. TRBV21-1 is noted as a pseudogene. The CDR3 loop spans 19 amino acids. The chain's CDR3 is CASSFSPTRRSGSTDTQYF. The CDR3 nucleotides read TGTGCCAGCAGCTTTTCGCCGACTAGACGGAGCGGGAGCACAGATACGCAGTATTTT.

The chain links TRBV27 to TRBJ1-2; TRBD1 might be the D (5 bases). Trimming shortened V by 2 bases and J by 4 bases, and 8 bases separated the two germline ends. The length of the CDR3 is 13 residues. Germline assignment: CDR1 MNHEY and CDR2 SMNVEV (reference sequence). CDR3 in amino acids: CASSLTGTYGYTF. The CDR3 nucleotides read TGTGCCAGCAGTTTAACAGGAACCTATGGCTACACCTTC.

This chain connects TRBV5-1 to TRBJ2-1; 9 nucleotides line up with TRBD2. J lost 9 bases, V lost 2 bases, and 18 bases had no gene match. This CDR3 region has 18 residues. Looked up from germline, CDR1 is SGHRS and CDR2 is YFSETQ. CDR3 sequence reads: CASSFSDTGTSLEGEQFF. Written as DNA, the CDR3 is TGCGCCAGCAGCTTCTCCGATACCGGGACTAGCCTGGAGGGTGAGCAGTTCTTC.

The chain is built from TRBV18 and TRBJ1-6; D is possibly TRBD1 (5 bases). Per the germline V gene, CDR1 is KGHSH and CDR2 is LQKENI. V lost 4 bases, J lost 10 bases, and 14 bases lay in between. The CDR3 is 14 amino acids. This chain's CDR3 is CASSQDSAGSPLHF. CDR3 sequence (DNA): TGTGCCAGCTCACAAGACAGCGCCGGGTCACCCCTCCACTTT. The whole variable domain, filled in from reference TRBV18 and TRBJ1-6, reads NAGVMQNPRHLVRRRGQEARLRCSPMKGHSHVYWYRQLPEEGLKFMVYLQKENIIDESGMPKERFSAEFPKEGPSILRIQQVVRGDSAAYFCASSQDSAGSPLHFGNGTRLTVT.

The V and J genes are TRBV30 and TRBJ2-3; 8 nucleotides agree with TRBD1. Looked up from germline, CDR1 is GTSNPN and CDR2 is SVGIG (reference sequence). V was clipped by 1 base and J by 5 bases; unmatched bases: 5. The CDR3 consists of 14 residues. CDR3 coding DNA: TGTGCCTGGAGTGCGCAGGGGGCCTTAGATACGCAGTATTTT. Protein product: CAWSAQGALDTQYF.

The table lists this clone with a count of one. V and J are TRBV19 and TRBJ2-7; 7 bases are a match to TRBD1. J gave up 1 base and V 3 bases, and 6 bases lay outside the gene matches. The length of the CDR3 is 15 residues. The germline CDR1 and CDR2 sequences are LNHDA and SQIVND (reference sequence). This CDR3 is CASSIEGAGSYEQYF. The DNA of the CDR3 is TGTGCCAGTAGTATTGAGGGGGCAGGGTCCTACGAGCAGTACTTC.

The chain is built from TRBV7-3 and TRBJ2-3; D gene uncertain. The CDR3 is 14 residues long. Germline CDR1 is SGHTA and CDR2 is FQGTGA. Trimming took 2 bases from V and 0 from J, leaving 6 bases between them. CDR3 in amino acids: CASSLYTSTDTQYF. CDR3 DNA: TGTGCCAGCAGCTTATATACTAGCACAGATACGCAGTATTTT.

CDR3 residues: CASSQGFGTGIYNEQFF. CDR3 DNA: TGTGCCAGCAGCCAAGGATTCGGGACAGGGATATACAATGAGCAGTTCTTC. This chain links TRBV14 with TRBJ2-1; 9 bases fit TRBD1. From germline, CDR1 is SGHDN and CDR2 FVKESK. V was pared by 1 base and J by 4 bases, with 8 bases of the junction left unmatched. This CDR3 has 17 residues.

This chain joins TRBV27 and TRBJ2-7; D not certain. The length of the CDR3 is 13 residues. V was pared by 2 bases and J by 4 bases, with 9 bases between. Germline V gene data show CDR1 as MNHEY and CDR2 as SMNVEV (reference sequence). In nucleotides, the CDR3 is TGTGCCAGCAGTTTAACCCCCGGTTACGAGCAGTACTTC. This gives the protein CASSLTPGYEQYF.

This chain joins TRBV5-1 and TRBJ1-1; D not certain. Germline-derived CDR1 and CDR2 are SGHRS and YFSETQ. Between the trimmed V and J ends, which lost 0 bases and 1 base, there was a span of 10 bases. The CDR3 has 15 residues. In nucleotides, the CDR3 is TGCGCCAGCAGCTTGGTTGGGCCCGGGAACACTGAAGCTTTCTTT. Amino acid sequence: CASSLVGPGNTEAFF. Supplemented by reference TRBV5-1 and TRBJ1-1, the full variable domain reads KAGVTQTPRYLIKTRGQQVTLSCSPISGHRSVSWYQQTPGQGLQFLFEYFSETQRNKGNFPGRFSGRQFSNSRSEMNVSTLELGDSALYLCASSLVGPGNTEAFFGQGTRLTVV.

The rearrangement joins TRBV20-1 to TRBJ2-2; D is perhaps TRBD2 (6 bases). Germline V gives CDR1 DFQATT, CDR2 SNEGSKA (reference sequence). The CDR3 contains 15 residues. V was pared by 3 bases and J by 0 bases, with 11 bases between. The CDR3 spells CSASTRLANTGELFF. In DNA, the CDR3 is TGCAGTGCTAGTACCCGACTAGCGAACACCGGGGAGCTGTTTTTT.

This clone occurred once. The chain joins TRBV19 to TRBJ2-1, with D perhaps TRBD1 (6 bases). Germline-derived CDR1 and CDR2 are LNHDA and SQIVND (reference sequence). Trimming cost V 1 base and J 4 bases, with 11 bases left between them. This CDR3 spans 15 amino acids. The CDR3 sequence is CASSIVTQGYNEQFF. The DNA of the CDR3 is TGTGCCAGTAGTATAGTAACACAGGGTTACAATGAGCAGTTCTTC.

The chain carries TRBV28 and TRBJ1-4, with a tentative D call TRBD1 (6 bases). This CDR3 contains 15 residues. Looked up from germline, CDR1 is MDHEN and CDR2 is SYDVKM. V dropped 7 bases and J dropped 4 bases, with 16 bases sitting between them. The CDR3 region has the DNA TGTGCCAGCACCTCGAGGGGGAGGGGTAATGAAAAACTGTTTTTT. This translates into CASTSRGRGNEKLFF. Based on the CDR3 plus reference TRBV28 and TRBJ1-4, the full variable domain is DVKVTQSSRYLVKRTGEKVFLECVQDMDHENMFWYRQDPGLGLRLIYFSYDVKMKEKGDIPEGYSVSREKKERFSLILESASTNQTSMYLCASTSRGRGNEKLFFGSGTQLSVL.

The chain employs TRBV6-2 or TRBV6-3 and TRBJ1-5; 10 positions match TRBD1. CDR3 length: 16 residues. Germline CDR1 reads MNHEY; CDR2 reads SVGEGT. V gave up 2 bases and J gave up 7 bases; unmatched junction bases: 8. The CDR3 sequence: CASSYATTGGRQPQHF. The CDR3 DNA follows: TGTGCCAGCAGTTACGCCACGACAGGGGGCCGGCAGCCCCAGCATTTT.

This chain joins TRBV7-6 and TRBJ2-3; D is possibly TRBD2 (5 bases). Germline V gene sequence: CDR1 SGHVS, CDR2 FNYEAQ. The CDR3 loop spans 15 amino acids. V dropped 3 bases and J dropped 5 bases, with 15 bases sitting between them. The DNA for the CDR3 is TGTGCCAGCAGCTTTACGGCGGGCTCCGGAGATACGCAGTATTTT. Translated: CASSFTAGSGDTQYF.

The J gene is TRBJ1-1, the V gene TRBV5-1; a weak D match, TRBD1 (6 bases). Germline assignment: CDR1 SGHRS and CDR2 YFSETQ. CDR3 length equals 14 residues. The V end was cut by 4 bases, the J end by 0 bases, with 10 bases between. The CDR3 DNA is TGCGCCAGCAGCCCGGACAGTTTGAACACTGAAGCTTTCTTT. Protein product: CASSPDSLNTEAFF.

Here the CDR3 DNA reads TGTGCCAGCAGCCGAAAAGACAGGGGGGGGTACGAGCAGTACTTC. Translated: CASSRKDRGGYEQYF. The gene calls are TRBV16 and TRBJ2-7; 9 bases align to TRBD1. Germline CDR1 is KGHSY and CDR2 is FQNENV. The CDR3 is 15 amino acids. V was clipped by 4 bases and J by 4 bases; unmatched bases: 8.

Comment on this clone: A junction boundary mismatches the germline segment, possibly from a read error. The chain employs TRBV27 and TRBJ1-1, with 8 bases that match TRBD1. In germline, CDR1 is MNHEY, CDR2 SMNVEV (reference sequence). This CDR3 comprises 15 residues. In nucleotides, the CDR3 is TGTGCCAGCAGTCTATCCAGGGGGCGCAACACTGAAGCTTTCTTT. Protein product: CASSLSRGRNTEAFF.